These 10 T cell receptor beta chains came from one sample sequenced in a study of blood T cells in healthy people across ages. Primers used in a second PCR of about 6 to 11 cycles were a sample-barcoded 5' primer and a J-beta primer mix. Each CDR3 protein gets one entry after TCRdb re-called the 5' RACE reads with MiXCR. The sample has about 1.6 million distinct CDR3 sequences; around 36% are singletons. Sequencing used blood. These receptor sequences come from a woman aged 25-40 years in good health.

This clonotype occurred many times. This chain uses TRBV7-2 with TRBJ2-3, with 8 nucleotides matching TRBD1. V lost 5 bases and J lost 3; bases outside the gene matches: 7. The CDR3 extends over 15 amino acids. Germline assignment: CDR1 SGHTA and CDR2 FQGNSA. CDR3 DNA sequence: TGTGCCAGCAGCCAGGGGGCAGGGTTGACAGATACGCAGTATTTT. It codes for CASSQGAGLTDTQYF. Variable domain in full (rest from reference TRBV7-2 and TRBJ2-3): GAGVSQSPSNKVTEKGKDVELRCDPISGHTALYWYRQSLGQGLEFLIYFQGNSAPDKSGLPSDRFSAERTGGSVSTLTIQRTQQEDSAVYLCASSQGAGLTDTQYFGPGTRLTVL.

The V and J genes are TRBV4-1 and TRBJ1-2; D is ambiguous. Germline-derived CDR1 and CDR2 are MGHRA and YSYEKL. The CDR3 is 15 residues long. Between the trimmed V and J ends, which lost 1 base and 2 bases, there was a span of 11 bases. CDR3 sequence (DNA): TGCGCCAGCAGCCAAGGGCCAGGTGACAACTATGGCTACACCTTC. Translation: CASSQGPGDNYGYTF.

The CDR3 spells CSATITGLAGYPYNEQYF. In nucleotides, the CDR3 is TGCAGTGCTACTATCACGGGACTAGCGGGTTACCCCTACAATGAGCAGTACTTC. The chain carries TRBV20-1 and TRBJ2-5, with 12 nucleotides matching TRBD2. CDR3 size: 18 residues. Germline lookup yields CDR1 DFQATT and CDR2 SNEGSKA (reference sequence). V was pared by 4 bases and J by 11 bases, with 23 bases of the junction left unmatched.

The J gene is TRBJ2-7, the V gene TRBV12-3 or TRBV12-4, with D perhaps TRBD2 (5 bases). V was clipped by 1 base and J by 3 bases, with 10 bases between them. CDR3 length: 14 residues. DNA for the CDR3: TGTGCCAGCAGTTTAGATGCAGGACTCTACGAGCAGTACTTC. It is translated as CASSLDAGLYEQYF.

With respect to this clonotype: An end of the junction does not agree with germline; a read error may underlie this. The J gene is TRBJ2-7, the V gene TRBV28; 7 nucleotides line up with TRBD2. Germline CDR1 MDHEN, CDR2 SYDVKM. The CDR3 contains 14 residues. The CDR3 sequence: CASSRTAGSYKQYF. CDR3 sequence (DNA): TGTGCCAGCAGTCGAACAGCGGGGTCCTACAAGCAGTACTTC.

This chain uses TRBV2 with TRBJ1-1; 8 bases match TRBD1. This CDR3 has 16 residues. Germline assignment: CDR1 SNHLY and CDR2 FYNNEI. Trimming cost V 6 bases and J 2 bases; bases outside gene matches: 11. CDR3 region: CASRSTGALVNTEAFF. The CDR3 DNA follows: TGTGCCAGCAGGTCGACAGGGGCGCTGGTTAACACTGAAGCTTTCTTT. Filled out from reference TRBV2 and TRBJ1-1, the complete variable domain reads EPEVTQTPSHQVTQMGQEVILRCVPISNHLYFYWYRQILGQKVEFLVSFYNNEISEKSEIFDDQFSVERPDGSNFTLKIRSTKLEDSAMYFCASRSTGALVNTEAFFGQGTRLTVV.

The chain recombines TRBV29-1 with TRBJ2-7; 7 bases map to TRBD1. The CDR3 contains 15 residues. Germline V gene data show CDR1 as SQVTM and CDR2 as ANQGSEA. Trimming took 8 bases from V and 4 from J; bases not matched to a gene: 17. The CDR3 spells CSITGTDLNSYEQYF. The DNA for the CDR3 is TGCAGCATCACCGGGACAGACCTCAATTCGTACGAGCAGTACTTC.

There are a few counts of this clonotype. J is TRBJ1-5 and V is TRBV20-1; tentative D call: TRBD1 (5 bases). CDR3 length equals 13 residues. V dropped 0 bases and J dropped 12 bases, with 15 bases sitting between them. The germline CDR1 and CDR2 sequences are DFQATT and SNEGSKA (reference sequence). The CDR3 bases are TGCAGTGCTAGAGATCCCTTAGGGACGCTCCAGCATTTT. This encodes CSARDPLGTLQHF.

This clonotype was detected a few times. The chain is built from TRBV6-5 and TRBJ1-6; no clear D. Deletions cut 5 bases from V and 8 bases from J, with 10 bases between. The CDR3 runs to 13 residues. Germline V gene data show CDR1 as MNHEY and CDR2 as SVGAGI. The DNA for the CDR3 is TGTGCCAGCAGTAACCCCGAGGATTCACCCCTCCACTTT. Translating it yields CASSNPEDSPLHF.

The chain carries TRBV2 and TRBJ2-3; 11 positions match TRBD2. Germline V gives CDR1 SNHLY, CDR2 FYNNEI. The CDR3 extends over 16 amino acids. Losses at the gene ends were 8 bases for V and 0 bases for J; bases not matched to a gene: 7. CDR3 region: CASQASGGTSTDTQYF. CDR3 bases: TGTGCCAGCCAAGCTAGCGGGGGGACTAGCACAGATACGCAGTATTTT.